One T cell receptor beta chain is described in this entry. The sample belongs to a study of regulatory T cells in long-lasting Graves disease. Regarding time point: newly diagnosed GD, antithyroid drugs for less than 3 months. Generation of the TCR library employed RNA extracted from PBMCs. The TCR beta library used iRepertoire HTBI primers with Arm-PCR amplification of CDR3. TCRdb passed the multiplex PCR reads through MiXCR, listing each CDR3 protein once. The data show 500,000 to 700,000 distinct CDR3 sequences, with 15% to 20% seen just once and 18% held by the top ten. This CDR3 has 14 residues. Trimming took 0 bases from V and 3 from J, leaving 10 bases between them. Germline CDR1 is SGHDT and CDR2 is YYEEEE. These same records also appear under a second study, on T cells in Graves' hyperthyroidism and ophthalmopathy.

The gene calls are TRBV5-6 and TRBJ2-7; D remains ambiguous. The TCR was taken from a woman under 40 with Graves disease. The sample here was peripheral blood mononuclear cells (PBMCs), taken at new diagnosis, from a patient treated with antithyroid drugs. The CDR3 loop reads CASSLVGSDYEQYF. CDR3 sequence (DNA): TGTGCCAGCAGCTTGGTAGGCTCAGACTACGAGCAGTACTTC.